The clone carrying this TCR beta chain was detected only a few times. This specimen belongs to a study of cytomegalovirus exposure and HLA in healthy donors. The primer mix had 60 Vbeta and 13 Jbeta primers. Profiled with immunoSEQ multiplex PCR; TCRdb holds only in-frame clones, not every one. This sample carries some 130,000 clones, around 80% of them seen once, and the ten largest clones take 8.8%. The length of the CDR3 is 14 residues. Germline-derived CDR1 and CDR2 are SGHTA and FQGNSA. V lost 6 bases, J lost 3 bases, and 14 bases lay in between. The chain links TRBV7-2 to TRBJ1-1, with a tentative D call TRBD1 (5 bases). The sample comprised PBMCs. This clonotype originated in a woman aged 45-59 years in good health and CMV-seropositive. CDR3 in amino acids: CASSMAGGYTEAFF. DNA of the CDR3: TGTGCCAGCAGTATGGCGGGGGGATACACTGAAGCTTTCTTT.